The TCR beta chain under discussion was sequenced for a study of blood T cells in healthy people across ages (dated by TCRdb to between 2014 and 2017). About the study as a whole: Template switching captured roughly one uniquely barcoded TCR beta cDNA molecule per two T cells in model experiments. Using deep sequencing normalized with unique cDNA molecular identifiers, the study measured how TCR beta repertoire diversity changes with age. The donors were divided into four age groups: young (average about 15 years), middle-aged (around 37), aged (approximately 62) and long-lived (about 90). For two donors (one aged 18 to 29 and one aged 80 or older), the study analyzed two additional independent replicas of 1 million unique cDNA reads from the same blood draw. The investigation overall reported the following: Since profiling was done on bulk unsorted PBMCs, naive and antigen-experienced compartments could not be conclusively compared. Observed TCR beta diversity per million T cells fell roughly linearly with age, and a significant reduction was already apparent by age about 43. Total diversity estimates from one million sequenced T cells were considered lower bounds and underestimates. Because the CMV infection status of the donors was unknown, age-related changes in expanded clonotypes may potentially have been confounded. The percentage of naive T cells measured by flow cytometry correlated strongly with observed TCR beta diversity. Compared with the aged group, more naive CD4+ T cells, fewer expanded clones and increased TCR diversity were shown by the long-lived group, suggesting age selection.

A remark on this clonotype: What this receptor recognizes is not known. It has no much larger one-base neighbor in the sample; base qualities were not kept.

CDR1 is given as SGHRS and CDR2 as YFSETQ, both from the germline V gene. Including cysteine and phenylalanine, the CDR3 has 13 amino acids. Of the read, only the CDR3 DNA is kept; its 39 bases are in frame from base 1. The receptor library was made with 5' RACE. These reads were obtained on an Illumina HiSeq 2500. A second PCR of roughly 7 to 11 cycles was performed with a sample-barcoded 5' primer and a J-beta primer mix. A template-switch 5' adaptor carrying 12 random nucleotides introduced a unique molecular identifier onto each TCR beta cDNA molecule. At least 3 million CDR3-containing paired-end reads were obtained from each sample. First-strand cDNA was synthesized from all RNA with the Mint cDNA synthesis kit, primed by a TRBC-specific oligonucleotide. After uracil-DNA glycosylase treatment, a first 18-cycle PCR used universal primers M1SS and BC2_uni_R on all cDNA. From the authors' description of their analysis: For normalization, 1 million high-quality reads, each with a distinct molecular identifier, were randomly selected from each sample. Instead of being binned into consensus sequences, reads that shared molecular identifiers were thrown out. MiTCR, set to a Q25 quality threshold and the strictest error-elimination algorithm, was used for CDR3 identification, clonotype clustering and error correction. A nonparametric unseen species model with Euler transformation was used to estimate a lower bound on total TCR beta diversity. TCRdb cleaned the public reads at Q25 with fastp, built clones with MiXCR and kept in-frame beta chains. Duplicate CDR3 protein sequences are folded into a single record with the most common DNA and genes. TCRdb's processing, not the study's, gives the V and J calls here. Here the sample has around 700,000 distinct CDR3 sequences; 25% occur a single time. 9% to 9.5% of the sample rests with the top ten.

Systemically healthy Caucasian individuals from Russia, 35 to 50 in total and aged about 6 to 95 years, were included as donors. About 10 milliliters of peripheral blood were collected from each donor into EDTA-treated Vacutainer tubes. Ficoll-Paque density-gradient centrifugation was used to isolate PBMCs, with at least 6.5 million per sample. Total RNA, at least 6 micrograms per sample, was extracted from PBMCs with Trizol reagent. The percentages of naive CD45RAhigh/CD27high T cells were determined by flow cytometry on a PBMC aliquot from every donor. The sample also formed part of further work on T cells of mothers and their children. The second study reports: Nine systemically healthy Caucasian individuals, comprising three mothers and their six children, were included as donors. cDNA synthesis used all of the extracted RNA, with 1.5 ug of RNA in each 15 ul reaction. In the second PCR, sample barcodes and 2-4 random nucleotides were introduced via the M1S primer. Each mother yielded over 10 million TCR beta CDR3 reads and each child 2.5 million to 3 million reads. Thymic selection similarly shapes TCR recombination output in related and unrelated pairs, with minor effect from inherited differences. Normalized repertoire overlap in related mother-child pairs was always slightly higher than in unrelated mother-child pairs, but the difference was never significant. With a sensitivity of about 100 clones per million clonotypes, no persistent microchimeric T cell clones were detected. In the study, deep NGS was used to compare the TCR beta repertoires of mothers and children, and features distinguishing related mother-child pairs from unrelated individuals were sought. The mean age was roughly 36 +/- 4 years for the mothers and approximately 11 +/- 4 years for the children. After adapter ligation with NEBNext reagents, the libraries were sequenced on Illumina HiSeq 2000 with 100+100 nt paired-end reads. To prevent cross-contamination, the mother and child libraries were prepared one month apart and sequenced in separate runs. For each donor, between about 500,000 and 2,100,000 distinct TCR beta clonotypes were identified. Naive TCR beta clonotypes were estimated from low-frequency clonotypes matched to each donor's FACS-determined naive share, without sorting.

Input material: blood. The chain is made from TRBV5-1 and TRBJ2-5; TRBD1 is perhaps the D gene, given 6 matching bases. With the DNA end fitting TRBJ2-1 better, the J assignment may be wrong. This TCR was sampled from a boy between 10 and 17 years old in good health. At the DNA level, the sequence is TGCGCCAGCAGCATCGGGACAAACAATGAGCAGTTCTTC. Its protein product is CASSIGTNNEQFF.